This TCR beta chain is from a study of T cells in Graves' hyperthyroidism and ophthalmopathy. Whole-study findings and limits: Peripheral blood also featured most of the thyroid clonotypes expanded above 0.001.

Template material for amplifying TCR beta CDR3 regions consisted of RNA transcripts. TCR CDR3 regions were first amplified by RT-PCR with HTBI primers. TCRdb recomputed calls from the multiplex PCR reads with MiXCR, one row per CDR3 protein. The table records 650,000 to 750,000 distinct CDR3 sequences, about 14% of them present only once. Trimming left V 0 bases short and J 3 bases short, with 12 bases between. Germline V gene data show CDR1 as LNHNV and CDR2 as YYDKDF (reference sequence). The CDR3 spans 15 residues. Details on this clonotype: No antigen is known for it.

Graves' hyperthyroidism without ophthalmopathy progression within 18 months was termed stable. Diagnoses were made from clinical symptoms, serum measures (thyroxine and TRAb), thyroid ultrasound and orbital computed tomography. Fresh peripheral blood, roughly 9.8 ml of it, supplied the PBMCs. The TCR sequence derives from a woman aged 18-29 years with Graves' hyperthyroidism. The sample taken for sequencing was blood. The rearrangement joins TRBV15 to TRBJ2-7, with D maybe TRBD2 (7 bases). CDR3 DNA sequence: TGTGCCACCAGCAGAGATCGCGGGGGCTTCTACGAGCAGTACTTC. Translation gives CATSRDRGGFYEQYF.